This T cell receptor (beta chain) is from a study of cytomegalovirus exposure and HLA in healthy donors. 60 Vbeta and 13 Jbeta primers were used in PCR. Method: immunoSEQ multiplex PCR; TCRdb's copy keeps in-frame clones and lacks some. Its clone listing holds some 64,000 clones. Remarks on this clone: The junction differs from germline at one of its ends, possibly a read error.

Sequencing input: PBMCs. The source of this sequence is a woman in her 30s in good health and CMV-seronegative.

The CDR3 DNA reads as TGTGCCAGCGGCCCTCCCCTAGCGGCCTCCGACAATGAGCAGTTCTTC. This sequence encodes CASGPPLAASDNEQFF. V usage is TRBV27 and J usage is TRBJ2-1; 7 bases align to TRBD2. This CDR3 is built from 16 residues. Germline loops: CDR1 MNHEY, CDR2 SMNVEV (reference sequence).